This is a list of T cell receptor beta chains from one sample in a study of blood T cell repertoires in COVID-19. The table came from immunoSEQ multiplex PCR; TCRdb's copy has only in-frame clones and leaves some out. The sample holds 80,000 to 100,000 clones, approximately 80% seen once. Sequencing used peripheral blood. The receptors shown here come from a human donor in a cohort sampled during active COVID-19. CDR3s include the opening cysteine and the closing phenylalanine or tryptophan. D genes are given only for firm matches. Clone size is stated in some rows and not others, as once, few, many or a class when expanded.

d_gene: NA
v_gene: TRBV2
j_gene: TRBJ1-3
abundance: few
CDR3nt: TGTGCCAGCAGTGTTTCAGTCGGGGGGACTGGAAACACCATATATTTT
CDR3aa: CASSVSVGGTGNTIYF

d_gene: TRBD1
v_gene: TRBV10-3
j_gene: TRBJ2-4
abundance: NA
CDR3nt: TGTGCCATCAGTGATCCTGGACAGGGGAAAAACATTCAGTACTTC
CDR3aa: CAISDPGQGKNIQYF

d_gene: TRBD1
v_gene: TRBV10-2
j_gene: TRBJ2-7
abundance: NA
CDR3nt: TGCGCCAGCATCCCCCCCGGGACAGCTTCCTACGAGCAGTACTTC
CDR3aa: CASIPPGTASYEQYF

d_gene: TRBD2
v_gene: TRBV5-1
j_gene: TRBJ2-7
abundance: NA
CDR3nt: TGCGCCAGCAGCTTGGGTGGGACTAGCGGGTCCTACGAGCAGTACTTC
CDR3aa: CASSLGGTSGSYEQYF

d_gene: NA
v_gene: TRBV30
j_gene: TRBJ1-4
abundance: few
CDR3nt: TGTGCCTGGAGTGGGGGGCGTGTTGAAAAACTGTTTTTT
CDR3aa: CAWSGGRVEKLFF

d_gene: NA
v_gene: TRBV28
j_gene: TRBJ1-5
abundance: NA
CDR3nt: TGTGCCAGCAGTTCCCCGGGGGGGAGCAATCAGCCCCAGCATTTT
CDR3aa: CASSSPGGSNQPQHF

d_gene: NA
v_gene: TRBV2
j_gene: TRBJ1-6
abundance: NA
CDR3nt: TGTGCCAGCAGGCTACAGAATTCACCCCTCCACTTT
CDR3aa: CASRLQNSPLHF

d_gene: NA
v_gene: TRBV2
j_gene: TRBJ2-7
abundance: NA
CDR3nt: TGTGCCAGCAGCCAGGTCAGGGGATTAGGGAACTTC
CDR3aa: CASSQVRGLGNF

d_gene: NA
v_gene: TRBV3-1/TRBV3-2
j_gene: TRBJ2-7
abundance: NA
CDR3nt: TGTGCCAGCAGCCAAGACTCTAGCGTCCCCTCCTACGAGCAGTACTTC
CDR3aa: CASSQDSSVPSYEQYF

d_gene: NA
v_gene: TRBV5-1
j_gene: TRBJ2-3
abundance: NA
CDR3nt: TGCGCCAGCAGCTTGGATTGGGCTTCGGATACGCAGTATTTT
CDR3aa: CASSLDWASDTQYF

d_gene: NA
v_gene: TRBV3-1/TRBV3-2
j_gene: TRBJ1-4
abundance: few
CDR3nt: TGTGCCAGCAGCCAAGAGAAGAGGGAGGAACTGTTTTTT
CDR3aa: CASSQEKREELFF

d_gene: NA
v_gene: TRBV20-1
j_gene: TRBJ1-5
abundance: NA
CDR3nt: TGCAGTGCTAGTAGTTCCCAGGTTACGCAGCCCCAGCATTTT
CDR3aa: CSASSSQVTQPQHF

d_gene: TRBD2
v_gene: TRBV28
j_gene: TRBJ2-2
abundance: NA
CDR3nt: TGTGCCAGCAGTTTACCCACTAGCGGGAGATGGCAAGGGGTCGGGGAGCTGTTTTTT
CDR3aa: CASSLPTSGRWQGVGELFF

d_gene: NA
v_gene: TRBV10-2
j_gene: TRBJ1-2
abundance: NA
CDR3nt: TGCGCCAGCAGTGAGCTTACAGGGACCTATGGCTACACCTTC
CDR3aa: CASSELTGTYGYTF

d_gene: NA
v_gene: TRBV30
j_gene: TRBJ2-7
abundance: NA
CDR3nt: TGTGCCTCCGGCTCGGGAAACGAGCAGTACTTC
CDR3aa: CASGSGNEQYF

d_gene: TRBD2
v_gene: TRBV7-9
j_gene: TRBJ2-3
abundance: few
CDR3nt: TGTGCCAGCACGGCCGCGGGCTCCTCTAGCACACCGGGGGGTACGCAGTATTTT
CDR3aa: CASTAAGSSSTPGGTQYF

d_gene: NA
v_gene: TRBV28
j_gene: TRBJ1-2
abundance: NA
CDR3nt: TGTGCGGGAGGGGGGGCCTATGGCTACACCTTC
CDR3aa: CAGGGAYGYTF

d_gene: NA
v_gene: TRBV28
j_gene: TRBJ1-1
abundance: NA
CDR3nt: TGTGCCAGTCGGAGGGACACTGAAGCTTTCTTT
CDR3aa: CASRRDTEAFF

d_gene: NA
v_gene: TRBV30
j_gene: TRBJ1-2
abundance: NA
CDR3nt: TGTGCCTGGAGTTTACTCAGGGGTGGCTACACCTTC
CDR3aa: CAWSLLRGGYTF

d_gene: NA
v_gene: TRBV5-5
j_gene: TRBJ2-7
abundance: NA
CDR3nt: TGTGCCAGCAGCTTGATGCGGGGTACAGCCTACGAGCAGTACTTC
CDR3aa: CASSLMRGTAYEQYF

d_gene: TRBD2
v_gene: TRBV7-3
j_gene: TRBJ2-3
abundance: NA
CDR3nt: TGTGCCAGCAGCCCCCCTGCGGGAGGTCCAGATACGCAGTATTTT
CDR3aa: CASSPPAGGPDTQYF

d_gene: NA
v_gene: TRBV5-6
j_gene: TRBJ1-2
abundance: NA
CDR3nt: TGTGCCAGCAGCCCCGTGATACAGGTAACGGACGGCTACACCTTC
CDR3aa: CASSPVIQVTDGYTF

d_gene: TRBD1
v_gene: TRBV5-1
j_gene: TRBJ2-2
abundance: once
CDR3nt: TGCGCCAGCAGCCTTCGACAGGGGAACACCGGGGAGCTGTTTTTT
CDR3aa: CASSLRQGNTGELFF

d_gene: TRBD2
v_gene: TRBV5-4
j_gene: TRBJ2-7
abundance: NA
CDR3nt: TGTGCCAGCAGGGCTAGCGGGAGTTCCTACGAGCAGTACTTC
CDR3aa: CASRASGSSYEQYF

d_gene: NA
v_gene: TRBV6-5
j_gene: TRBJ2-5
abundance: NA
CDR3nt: TGTGCCAGCAGTTACCCCACGGCGGGGACCCAGTACTTC
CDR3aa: CASSYPTAGTQYF

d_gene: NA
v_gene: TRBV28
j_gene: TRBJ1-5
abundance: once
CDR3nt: TGTGCCAGCAGTTGGTGGGGGGACAATCAGCCCCAGCATTTT
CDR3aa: CASSWWGDNQPQHF

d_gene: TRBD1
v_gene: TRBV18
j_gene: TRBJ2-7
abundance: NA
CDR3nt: TGTGCCAGCTCACCTAAAATCCGGGACAGGGGAAGGGAGCAGTACTTC
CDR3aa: CASSPKIRDRGREQYF

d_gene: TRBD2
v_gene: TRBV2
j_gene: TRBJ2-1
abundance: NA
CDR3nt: TGTGCCAGCACGGCTAGCGGTGGCGAGCAGTTCTTC
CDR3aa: CASTASGGEQFF

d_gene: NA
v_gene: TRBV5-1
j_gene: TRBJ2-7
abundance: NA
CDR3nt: TGCGCCAGCAGCTTGGTAACAGGCCCCTACGAGCAGTACTTC
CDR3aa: CASSLVTGPYEQYF

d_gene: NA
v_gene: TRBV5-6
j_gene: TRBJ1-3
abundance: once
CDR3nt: TGTGCCAGCAGCAAACAGGGCTCTGGAAACACCATATATTTT
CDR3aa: CASSKQGSGNTIYF

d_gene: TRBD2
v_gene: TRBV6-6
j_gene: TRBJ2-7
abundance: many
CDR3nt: TGTGCCAGCAGGACCGGACTAGCGGGACTCTACGAGCAGTACTTC
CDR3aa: CASRTGLAGLYEQYF

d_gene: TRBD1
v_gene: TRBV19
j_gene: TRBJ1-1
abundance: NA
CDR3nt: TGTGCCAGTAGTGACAGGGAATTGAACACTGAAGCTTTCTTT
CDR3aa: CASSDRELNTEAFF

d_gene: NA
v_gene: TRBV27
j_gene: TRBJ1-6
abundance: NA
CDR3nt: TGTGCCAGCAGTTCAACCGGGTATAATTCACCCCTCCACTTT
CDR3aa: CASSSTGYNSPLHF

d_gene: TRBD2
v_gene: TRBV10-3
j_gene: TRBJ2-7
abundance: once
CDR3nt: TGTGCCATCAGTGAAAGCGGGAGGAGCTCCTACGAGCAGTACTTC
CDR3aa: CAISESGRSSYEQYF

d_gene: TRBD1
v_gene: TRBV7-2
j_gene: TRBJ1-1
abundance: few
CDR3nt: TGTGCCAGCAGCTCCCCTACAGGGGGGTACACTGAAGCTTTCTTT
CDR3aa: CASSSPTGGYTEAFF

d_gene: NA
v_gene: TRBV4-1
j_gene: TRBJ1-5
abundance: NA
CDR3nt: TGCGCCAGCAGCCAAGTTCTCGGGGTTTCCAATCAGCCCCAGCATTTT
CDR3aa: CASSQVLGVSNQPQHF

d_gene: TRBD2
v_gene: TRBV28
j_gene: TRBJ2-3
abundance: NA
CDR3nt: TGTGCCAGCCGAGGGACCCCAGCGGGAGCGAGGCGCGATACGCAGTATTTT
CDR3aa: CASRGTPAGARRDTQYF

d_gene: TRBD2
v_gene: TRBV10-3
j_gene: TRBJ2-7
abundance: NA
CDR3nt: TGTGCCATCAGCGAGACTAGCGGGAGGTCCTACGAGCAGTACTTC
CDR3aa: CAISETSGRSYEQYF

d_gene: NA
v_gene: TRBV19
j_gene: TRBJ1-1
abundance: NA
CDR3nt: TGTGCCAGTAGTCCCGGGTTTGAAGCTTTCTTT
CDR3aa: CASSPGFEAFF

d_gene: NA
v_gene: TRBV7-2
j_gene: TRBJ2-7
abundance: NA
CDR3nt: TGTGCCAGCGTACCACAAGTTGGAGTCTACGAGCAGTACTTC
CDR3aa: CASVPQVGVYEQYF

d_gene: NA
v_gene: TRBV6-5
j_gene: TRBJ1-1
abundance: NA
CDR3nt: TGTGCCAGCGTTCAGTGGGGGCTTAGCACTGAAGCTTTCTTT
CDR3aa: CASVQWGLSTEAFF

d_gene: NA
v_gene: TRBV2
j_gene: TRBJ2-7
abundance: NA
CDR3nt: TGTGCCAGCAGTGTCAGGATTAAGTACGAGCAGTACTTC
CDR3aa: CASSVRIKYEQYF

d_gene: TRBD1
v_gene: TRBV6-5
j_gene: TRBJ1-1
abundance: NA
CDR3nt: TGTGCCAGCAGAACTCCGGGACAGGGGAGGACTGAAGCTTTCTTT
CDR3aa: CASRTPGQGRTEAFF

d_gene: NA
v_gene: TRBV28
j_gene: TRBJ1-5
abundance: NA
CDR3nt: TGTGCCAGCAGTTTACCAAGGGTCGTCAGGGATCAGCCCCAGCATTTT
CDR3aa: CASSLPRVVRDQPQHF

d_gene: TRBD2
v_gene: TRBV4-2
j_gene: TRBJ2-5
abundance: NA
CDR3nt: TGTGCCAGCAGCCAATCTGGACTAGCGGCGGGCGGAGAGACCCAGTACTTC
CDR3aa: CASSQSGLAAGGETQYF

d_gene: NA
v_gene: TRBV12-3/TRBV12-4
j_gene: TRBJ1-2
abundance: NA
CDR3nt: TGTGCCAGCAGCTCTACAGCTAACTATGGCTACACCTTC
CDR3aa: CASSSTANYGYTF

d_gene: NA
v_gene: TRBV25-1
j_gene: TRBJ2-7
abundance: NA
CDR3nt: TGTGCCAGCAACCCCCCAGGGGCCTACGAGCAGTACTTC
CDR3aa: CASNPPGAYEQYF

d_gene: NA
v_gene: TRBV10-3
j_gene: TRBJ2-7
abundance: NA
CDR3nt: TGTGCCATCAGCGCCGGGGGTGGGGGCGAGCAGTACTTC
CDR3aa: CAISAGGGGEQYF

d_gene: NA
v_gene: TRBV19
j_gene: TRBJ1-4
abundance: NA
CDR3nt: TGTGCCAGTAGAATACAGGGTGACGAAAAACTGTTTTTT
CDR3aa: CASRIQGDEKLFF

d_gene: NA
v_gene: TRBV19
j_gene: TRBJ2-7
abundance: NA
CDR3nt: TGTGCCAGTAGTATATCCCGCTCCTACGAGCAGTACTTC
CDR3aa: CASSISRSYEQYF

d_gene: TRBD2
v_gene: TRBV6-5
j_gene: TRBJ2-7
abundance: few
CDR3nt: TGTGCCAGCGGGGAGGGGACTACCCCCTACGAGCAGTACTTC
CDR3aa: CASGEGTTPYEQYF

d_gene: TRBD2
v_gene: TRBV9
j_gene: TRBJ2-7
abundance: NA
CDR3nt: TGTGCCAGCAGCATCGGGACTAGCGGGAACGAGCAGTACTTC
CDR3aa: CASSIGTSGNEQYF

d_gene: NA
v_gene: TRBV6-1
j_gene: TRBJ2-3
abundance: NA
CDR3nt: TGTGCCAGCAGTGAAGGATTCTTCGGTGGAGATACGCAGTATTTT
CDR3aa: CASSEGFFGGDTQYF

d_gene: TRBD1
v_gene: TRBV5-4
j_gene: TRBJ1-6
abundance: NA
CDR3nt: TGTGCCAGCAGCTCTATGGACAGGGACTCACCCCTCCACTTT
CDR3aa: CASSSMDRDSPLHF

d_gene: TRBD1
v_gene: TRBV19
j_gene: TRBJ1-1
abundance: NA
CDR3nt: TGTGCCACCGGGGACAGGAACACTGAAGCTTTCTTT
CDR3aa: CATGDRNTEAFF

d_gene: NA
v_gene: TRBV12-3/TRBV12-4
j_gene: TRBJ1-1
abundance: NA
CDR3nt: TGTGCCAGCAGTTTTCGCCAGGGTCCTGAAGCTTTCTTT
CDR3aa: CASSFRQGPEAFF

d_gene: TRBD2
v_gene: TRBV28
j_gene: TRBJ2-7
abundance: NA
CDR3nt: TGTGCCAGCAATGGCGGGGGGGTTGGTTGGGAGCAGTACTTC
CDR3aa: CASNGGGVGWEQYF